This T cell receptor (beta chain) came from a study of CD8+ T cells in alopecia areata. The wider study: Treated patients received oral tofacitinib, 5 to 10 mg twice daily.

Sequencing relied on a cDNA template that was reverse transcribed from extracted RNA. Method: immunoSEQ multiplex PCR; TCRdb's copy keeps in-frame clones and lacks some. The table records just over 150,000 clones, 40% to 65% of them present only once. The TCR sequence derives from a human donor with alopecia areata. The sequenced sample was CD8+ T cells sorted from blood, obtained at week 0.

CDR3 protein: CASSLDGRSYEQYF. Here the CDR3 DNA reads TGTGCCAGCAGCTTAGACGGGAGATCCTACGAGCAGTACTTC. The chain combines TRBV7-9 with TRBJ2-7, with D possibly being TRBD2 (6 bases). Trimming removed 1 base from V and 1 base from J, with 8 bases in between. There are 14 residues in the CDR3. The germline V gene encodes CDR1 SEHNR and CDR2 FQNEAQ (reference sequence).